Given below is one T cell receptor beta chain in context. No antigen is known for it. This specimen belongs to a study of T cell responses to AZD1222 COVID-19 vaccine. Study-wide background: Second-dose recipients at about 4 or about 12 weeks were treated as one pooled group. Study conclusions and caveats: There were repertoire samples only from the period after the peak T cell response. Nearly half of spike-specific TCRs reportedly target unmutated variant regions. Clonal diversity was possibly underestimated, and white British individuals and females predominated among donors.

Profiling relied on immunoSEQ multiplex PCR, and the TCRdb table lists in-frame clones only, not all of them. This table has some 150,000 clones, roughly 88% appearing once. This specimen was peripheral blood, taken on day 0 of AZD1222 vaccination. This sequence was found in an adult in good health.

This CDR3 is CASSYSKDGLQLDTQYF. The CDR3 nucleotides read TGTGCCAGCAGTTACTCGAAGGACGGACTACAACTAGATACGCAGTATTTT. The V gene is TRBV6-2 or TRBV6-3, the J gene TRBJ2-3; perhaps TRBD2 as D (6 bases). Trimming took 0 bases from V and 5 from J, leaving 18 bases between them. The germline V gene has CDR1 MNHEY and CDR2 SVGEGT. This CDR3 has 17 amino acids.